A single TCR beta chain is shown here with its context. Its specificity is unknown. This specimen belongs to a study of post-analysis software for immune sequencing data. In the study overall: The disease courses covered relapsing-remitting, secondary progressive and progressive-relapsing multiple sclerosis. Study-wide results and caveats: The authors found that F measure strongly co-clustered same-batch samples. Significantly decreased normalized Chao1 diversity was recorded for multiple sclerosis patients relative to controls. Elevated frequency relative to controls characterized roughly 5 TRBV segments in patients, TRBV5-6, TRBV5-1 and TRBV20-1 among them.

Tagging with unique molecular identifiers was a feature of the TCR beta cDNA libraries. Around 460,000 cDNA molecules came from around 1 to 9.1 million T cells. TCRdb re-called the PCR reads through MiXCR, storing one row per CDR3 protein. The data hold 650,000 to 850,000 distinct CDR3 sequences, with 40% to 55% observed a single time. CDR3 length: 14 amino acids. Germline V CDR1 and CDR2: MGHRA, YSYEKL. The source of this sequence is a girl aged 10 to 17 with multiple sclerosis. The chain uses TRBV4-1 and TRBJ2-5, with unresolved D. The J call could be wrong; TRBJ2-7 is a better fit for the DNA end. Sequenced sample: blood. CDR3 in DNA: TGCGCCAGCAGCCAAGATTGGGTAGGGTTCGAGCAGTACTTC. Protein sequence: CASSQDWVGFEQYF.